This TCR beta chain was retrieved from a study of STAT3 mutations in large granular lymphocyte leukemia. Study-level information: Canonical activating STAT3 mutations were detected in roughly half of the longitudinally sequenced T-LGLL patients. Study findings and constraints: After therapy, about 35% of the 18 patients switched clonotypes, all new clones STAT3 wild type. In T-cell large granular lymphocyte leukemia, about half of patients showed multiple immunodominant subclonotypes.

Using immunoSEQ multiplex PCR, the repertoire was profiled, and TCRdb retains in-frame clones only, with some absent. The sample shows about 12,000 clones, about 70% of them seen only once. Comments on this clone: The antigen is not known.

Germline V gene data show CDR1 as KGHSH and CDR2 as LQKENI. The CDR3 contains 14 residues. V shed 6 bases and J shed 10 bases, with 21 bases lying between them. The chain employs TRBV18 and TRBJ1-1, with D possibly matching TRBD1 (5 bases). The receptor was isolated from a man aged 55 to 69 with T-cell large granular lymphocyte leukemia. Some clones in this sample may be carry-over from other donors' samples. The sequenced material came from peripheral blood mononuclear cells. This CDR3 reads CASSPGTHSQGAFF. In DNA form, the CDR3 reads TGTGCCAGCTCGCCCGGGACTCATTCCCAGGGAGCTTTCTTT. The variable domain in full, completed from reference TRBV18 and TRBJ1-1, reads NAGVMQNPRHLVRRRGQEARLRCSPMKGHSHVYWYRQLPEEGLKFMVYLQKENIIDESGMPKERFSAEFPKEGPSILRIQQVVRGDSAAYFCASSPGTHSQGAFFGQGTRLTVV.